The 2 T cell receptor beta chains below were found in one sample sequenced in a study of regulatory T cells in long-lasting Graves disease. Time point described: newly diagnosed GD, antithyroid drugs for less than 3 months. PBMC RNA served as the TCR library source. Through Arm-PCR of CDR3 regions and iRepertoire HTBI primers, TCR beta libraries were built. TCRdb re-called the multiplex PCR reads through MiXCR, storing one row per CDR3 protein. Counted here are around 420,000 distinct CDR3 sequences, 15% occurring once; the ten biggest clones make up around 7.6%. This sample also belongs to another study, concerning T cells in Graves' hyperthyroidism and ophthalmopathy.

Sequenced here: peripheral blood mononuclear cells (PBMCs), sampled at new diagnosis, from a patient treated with antithyroid drugs. The source of these receptors is a woman in her thirties or forties with Graves disease.

This clonotype showed up many times. The chain combines TRBV7-2 with TRBJ2-7; the D call may be TRBD1 or TRBD2 (5 bases each). The CDR3 has 14 residues. Germline V lookup: CDR1 SGHTA, CDR2 FQGNSA. Deletions cut 5 bases from V and 2 bases from J, with 13 bases between. The CDR3 is CASSRFGTTYEQYF. In DNA, the CDR3 is TGTGCCAGCAGCCGATTCGGGACCACCTACGAGCAGTACTTC.

Concerning this clonotype itself: A much bigger clone sits one base away, suggesting this may be a read error. V is TRBV30 and J is TRBJ2-7, with D tentatively TRBD2 (6 bases). The CDR3 totals 12 residues. Germline values: CDR1 GTSNPN, CDR2 SVGIG (reference sequence). CDR3: CVWRGPNYEQYF. CDR3 nucleotide sequence: TGTGTCTGGCGGGGCCCTAACTACGAGCAGTACTTC.